This entry is about one T cell receptor (beta chain). V shed 5 bases, J shed 8 bases, and the junction held 13 bases outside the gene matches. CDR1 is SGHTA and CDR2 is FQGNSA in the germline V gene. The CDR3 sequence is 16 residues long. This entry is derived from a study of T cell changes during pregnancy in multiple sclerosis. Assay used: immunoSEQ multiplex PCR; TCRdb lists only in-frame clones, some missing. The sample yields 17,000 or so clones, around 97% seen once. This chain joins TRBV7-2 and TRBJ1-4; 8 nucleotides line up with TRBD1. The sequence derives from a female donor with multiple sclerosis, enrolled in a pregnancy study. The sample here was peripheral blood, taken in the third trimester of pregnancy. CDR3 nucleotide sequence: TGTGCCAGCAGCGACCCCTGGACAGGGCCAAGAGAAAAACTGTTTTTT. This encodes CASSDPWTGPREKLFF. Complete variable domain (other parts from reference TRBV7-2 and TRBJ1-4): GAGVSQSPSNKVTEKGKDVELRCDPISGHTALYWYRQSLGQGLEFLIYFQGNSAPDKSGLPSDRFSAERTGGSVSTLTIQRTQQEDSAVYLCASSDPWTGPREKLFFGSGTQLSVL.